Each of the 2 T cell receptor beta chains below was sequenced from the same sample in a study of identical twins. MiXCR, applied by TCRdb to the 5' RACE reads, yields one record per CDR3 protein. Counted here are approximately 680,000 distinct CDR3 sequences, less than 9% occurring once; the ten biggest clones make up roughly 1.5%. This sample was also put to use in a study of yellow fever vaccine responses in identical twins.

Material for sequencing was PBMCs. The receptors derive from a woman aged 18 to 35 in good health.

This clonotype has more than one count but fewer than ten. CDR3 amino acids: CASSLDRWSSSSYEQYV. DNA of the CDR3: TGTGCCAGCAGCTTAGATCGATGGAGTTCAAGCTCCTACGAGCAGTACGTC. The rearrangement links TRBV11-2 to TRBJ2-7; D gene ambiguous. CDR3 length: 17 amino acids. The germline gives CDR1 SGHAT, CDR2 FQNNGV. With 0 bases removed from V and 0 bases from J, the gap between germline ends came to 15 bases.

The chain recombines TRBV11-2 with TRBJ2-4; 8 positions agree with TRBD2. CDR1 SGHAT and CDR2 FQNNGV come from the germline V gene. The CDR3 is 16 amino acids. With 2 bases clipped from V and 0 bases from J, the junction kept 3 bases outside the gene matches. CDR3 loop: CASSLTGGLAKNIQYF. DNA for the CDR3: TGTGCCAGCAGCTTAACGGGGGGGTTAGCCAAAAACATTCAGTACTTC.